Listed below are T cell receptor beta chains from one sample, sequenced in a study of blood T cells in healthy people across ages. TCRdb called the 5' RACE reads again in MiXCR, with one record for every CDR3 protein. The data hold 850,000 to 1,000,000 distinct CDR3 sequences, with about 51% observed a single time. Sequencing was performed on blood. Every receptor here comes from a woman aged 55-69 years in good health. CDR3s include the opening cysteine and the closing phenylalanine or tryptophan. D genes are given only for firm matches. The size field is filled for only some rows; it gives once, few, many or a size class.

V	J	length	D	size	CDR3	DNA
TRBV10-3	TRBJ2-7	19	TRBD2	.	CAIRGALGGRQQEAYEQYF	TGTGCCATCAGGGGGGCCCTTGGCGGGAGGCAACAAGAAGCATACGAGCAGTACTTC
TRBV6-2/TRBV6-3	TRBJ2-1	17	TRBD2	.	CASSYSSTSGWNNEQFF	TGTGCCAGCAGTTACTCATCGACTAGCGGTTGGAACAATGAGCAGTTCTTC
TRBV7-6	TRBJ2-7	14	TRBD2	few	CASLRLAGAYEQYF	TGTGCCAGCCTTAGACTAGCGGGGGCTTACGAGCAGTACTTC
TRBV9	TRBJ2-7	16	TRBD2	.	CASSVVPSGGLYEQYF	TGTGCCAGCAGCGTAGTTCCTAGCGGGGGCCTCTACGAGCAGTACTTC
TRBV20-1	TRBJ2-7	14	TRBD2	.	CSANPPSGPYEQYF	TGCAGTGCTAACCCCCCTAGCGGACCCTACGAGCAGTACTTC
TRBV7-2	TRBJ2-6	16	.	.	CASSQRTASGANVLTF	TGTGCCAGCAGCCAGCGGACAGCCTCTGGGGCCAACGTCCTGACTTTC
TRBV29-1	TRBJ2-1	14	.	.	CSVGPKGSKNEQFF	TGCAGCGTTGGCCCAAAGGGCTCCAAGAATGAGCAGTTCTTC
TRBV15	TRBJ2-1	14	TRBD2	.	CATSAGLGVNEQFF	TGTGCCACCAGCGCGGGACTAGGGGTTAATGAGCAGTTCTTC
TRBV7-8	TRBJ1-2	15	TRBD1	.	CASSLRQGVNYGYTF	TGTGCCAGCAGCCTTCGACAGGGGGTAAACTATGGCTACACCTTC
TRBV29-1	TRBJ2-3	14	.	few	CSFRRGFLTDTQYF	TGCAGCTTTAGGAGGGGTTTCCTTACTGATACGCAGTATTTT
TRBV20-1	TRBJ2-4	17	.	.	CSARQGGLSLAKNIQYF	TGCAGTGCTAGACAGGGGGGTTTATCATTAGCCAAAAACATTCAGTACTTC
TRBV27	TRBJ2-3	14	.	.	CASIPTVDTDTQYF	TGTGCCAGCATACCAACCGTCGACACAGATACGCAGTATTTT
TRBV3-1	TRBJ2-4	15	.	.	CASSQGTPLIPVQYF	TGTGCCAGCAGCCAAGGGACTCCGCTCATTCCAGTGCAGTACTTC
TRBV6-1	TRBJ2-7	15	.	few	CASSFSVGITYEQYF	TGTGCCAGCAGTTTTTCGGTCGGAATAACCTACGAGCAGTACTTC
TRBV29-1	TRBJ2-3	15	.	.	CSVTGPQRGPDTQYF	TGCAGCGTTACCGGGCCGCAAAGGGGTCCAGATACGCAGTATTTT
TRBV4-3	TRBJ2-7	15	.	.	CASSQDKLASCEQYF	TGCGCCAGCAGCCAAGATAAGTTAGCGTCATGCGAGCAGTACTTC
TRBV9	TRBJ2-3	15	TRBD2	.	CASSVTSGYTDTQYF	TGTGCCAGCAGCGTCACTAGCGGCTATACAGATACGCAGTATTTT
TRBV9	TRBJ2-4	14	.	.	CACSPPPGKNIQYF	TGTGCCTGCAGCCCGCCACCGGGCAAAAACATTCAGTACTTC
TRBV28	TRBJ2-7	15	TRBD2	few	CASPPGGSFLYEQYF	TGTGCCTCCCCCCCGGGCGGGAGTTTTCTCTACGAGCAGTACTTC
TRBV12-5	TRBJ1-2	12	.	.	CASGKDNYGYTF	TGTGCTAGTGGTAAAGATAACTATGGCTACACCTTC
TRBV13	TRBJ2-5	16	.	.	CASSLGRNVIQETQYF	TGTGCCAGCAGCTTAGGGAGGAACGTGATTCAAGAGACCCAGTACTTC
TRBV7-2	TRBJ2-5	15	.	.	CASSLLVLQPGAQYF	TGTGCCAGCAGCTTATTAGTATTACAACCCGGAGCCCAGTACTTC
TRBV12-3/TRBV12-4	TRBJ1-6	17	TRBD1	.	CASSPGQGRPYNSPLHF	TGTGCCAGCAGTCCGGGACAGGGAAGACCCTATAATTCACCCCTCCACTTT
TRBV21-1	TRBJ2-3	19	.	few	CASTQRAGERYPVTDTQYF	TGTGCCAGCACCCAAAGGGCGGGAGAACGGTACCCAGTCACAGATACGCAGTATTTT
TRBV6-6	TRBJ2-1	14	TRBD1	.	CASSYSTGEYEQFF	TGTGCCAGCAGTTACTCGACAGGGGAGTACGAGCAGTTCTTC
TRBV29-1	TRBJ2-7	13	.	.	CSAGALSSCEQYF	TGCAGCGCTGGGGCCCTCAGCTCCTGCGAGCAGTACTTC
TRBV20-1	TRBJ2-3	12	.	.	CSAEWRTDTQYF	TGCAGTGCTGAATGGCGTACAGATACGCAGTATTTT
TRBV29-1	TRBJ2-3	15	.	.	CSANPLASGTDTQYF	TGCAGCGCCAACCCATTGGCCTCAGGGACAGATACGCAGTATTTT
TRBV20-1	TRBJ2-3	13	.	.	CSASRQGPDTQYF	TGCAGTGCTAGCAGGCAGGGACCAGATACGCAGTATTTT
TRBV12-3/TRBV12-4	TRBJ2-3	15	TRBD2	few	CASTQGLATTDTQYF	TGTGCCAGCACCCAGGGACTAGCGACCACAGATACGCAGTATTTT
TRBV20-1	TRBJ2-6	14	.	.	CSDPAPSGANVLTF	TGCAGTGACCCAGCTCCCTCTGGGGCCAACGTCCTGACTTTC